Following are 8 T cell receptor beta chains from one sample sequenced in a study of blood T cell repertoires in COVID-19. Sequencing was performed with immunoSEQ multiplex PCR; in TCRdb, only in-frame clones are kept and a portion is missing. The sample shows a few hundred thousand clones, about 80% of them seen only once. The sample was PBMCs or T cells enriched from blood (not recorded which). These receptors were taken from a man aged 35 to 55 who had recovered from COVID-19.

The rearrangement uses TRBV19 and TRBJ1-1; D might be TRBD1 (5 bases). The CDR3 runs 15 residues. CDR1 LNHDA and CDR2 SQIVND come from the germline V gene (reference sequence). Trimming removed 5 bases at V and 3 bases at J, with 16 bases between. DNA for the CDR3: TGTGCCAGTAGTCTTTATTGGGGAGGGGACACTGAAGCTTTCTTT. This translates into CASSLYWGGDTEAFF. Using reference TRBV19 and TRBJ1-1 for the parts outside the CDR3, the full variable domain is DGGITQSPKYLFRKEGQNVTLSCEQNLNHDAMYWYRQDPGQGLRLIYYSQIVNDFQKGDIAEGYSVSREKKESFPLTVTSAQKNPTAFYLCASSLYWGGDTEAFFGQGTRLTVV.

This chain links TRBV19 with TRBJ1-5; no clear D gene. Germline V lookup: CDR1 LNHDA, CDR2 SQIVND (reference sequence). Trimming pared 1 base from V and 9 bases from J, leaving 7 bases between. The CDR3 sequence is 12 residues long. The CDR3 region has the DNA TGTGCCAGTAGTATAGGGAGTGGGCCCCAGCATTTT. Translated, it gives CASSIGSGPQHF.

This clone was seen ten or more times. The chain employs TRBV4-1 and TRBJ2-1; TRBD2 aligns across 14 bases. CDR3 size: 16 residues. V lost 4 bases, J lost 8 bases, and 7 bases stayed unmatched. Germline V gene lookup returns CDR1 MGHRA and CDR2 YSYEKL. The CDR3 reads CASSRGLAGGWDEQFF. CDR3 in DNA: TGCGCCAGCAGCCGCGGACTAGCGGGGGGCTGGGATGAGCAGTTCTTC.

The chain joins TRBV12-5 to TRBJ2-2, with 8 bases identical to TRBD2. The J segment lost 0 bases and the V segment lost 0 bases, leaving 6 bases of the junction unmatched. This CDR3 contains 18 residues. Germline V CDR1 and CDR2: LGHNT, FRNRAP. CDR3 in amino acids: CASGLVLAGGPNTGELFF. The DNA for the CDR3 is TGTGCTAGTGGTTTGGTACTTGCGGGGGGTCCGAACACCGGGGAGCTGTTTTTT.

This rearrangement joins TRBV25-1 to TRBJ1-3, with TRBD1 matching over 9 bases. This CDR3 spans 13 amino acids. Germline-derived CDR1 and CDR2 are MGHDK and SYGVNS. J gave up 8 bases and V 6 bases, and 5 bases lay outside the gene matches. The CDR3 protein is CASRGTGSDTIYF. CDR3 bases: TGTGCCAGCAGAGGGACAGGGAGCGACACCATATATTTT. Filled out from reference TRBV25-1 and TRBJ1-3, the complete variable domain reads EADIYQTPRYLVIGTGKKITLECSQTMGHDKMYWYQQDPGMELHLIHYSYGVNSTEKGDLSSESTVSRIRTEHFPLTLESARPSHTSQYLCASRGTGSDTIYFGEGSWLTVV.

This CDR3 is CASRRTGGNEQYF. The CDR3 bases are TGCGCCAGCAGACGGACAGGGGGCAACGAGCAGTACTTC. The V gene is TRBV5-1, the J gene TRBJ2-7, with 11 bases identical to TRBD1. This CDR3 spans 13 amino acids. The germline V gene has CDR1 SGHRS and CDR2 YFSETQ. V was clipped by 5 bases and J by 5 bases; unmatched bases: 3.

V is TRBV24-1 and J is TRBJ1-5, with D possibly being TRBD1 (6 bases). V dropped 2 bases and J dropped 9 bases, with 16 bases sitting between them. This CDR3 is built from 15 residues. Germline CDR1 is KGHDR and CDR2 is SFDVKD. CDR3: CATSDSRTADRPQHF. DNA of the CDR3: TGTGCCACCAGTGATTCCCGGACAGCAGATCGGCCCCAGCATTTT.

The chain employs TRBV9 and TRBJ1-4; D is perhaps TRBD1 (6 bases). This CDR3 comprises 16 residues. Germline V CDR1 and CDR2: SGDLS, YYNGEE. V lost 3 bases and J 3 bases, leaving 15 bases between the germline ends. This CDR3 is CASSARSSGANEKLFF. The CDR3 DNA is TGTGCCAGCAGCGCCCGGTCGTCAGGGGCTAATGAAAAACTGTTTTTT.